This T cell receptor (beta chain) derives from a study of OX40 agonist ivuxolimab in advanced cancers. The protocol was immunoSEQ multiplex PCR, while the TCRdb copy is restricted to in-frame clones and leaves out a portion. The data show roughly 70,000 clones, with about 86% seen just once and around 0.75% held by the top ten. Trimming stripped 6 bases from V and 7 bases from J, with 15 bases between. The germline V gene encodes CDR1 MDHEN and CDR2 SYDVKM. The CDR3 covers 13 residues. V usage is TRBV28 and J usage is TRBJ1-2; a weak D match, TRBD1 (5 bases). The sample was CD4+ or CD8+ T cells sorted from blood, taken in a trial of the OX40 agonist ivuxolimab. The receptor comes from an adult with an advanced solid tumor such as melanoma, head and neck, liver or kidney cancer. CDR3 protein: CASSPGQALGYTF. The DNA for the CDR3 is TGTGCCAGCAGCCCGGGGCAGGCGCTTGGCTACACCTTC.